The clone carrying this T cell receptor beta chain was observed many times. Trimming removed 6 bases from V and 1 base from J; junction bases left unmatched: 0. The length of the CDR3 is 13 residues. CDR1 MNHEY and CDR2 SMNVEV come from the germline V gene (reference sequence). TCRdb re-called the RT-PCR reads with MiXCR, one entry per CDR3 protein. The sample includes more than 550,000 distinct CDR3 sequences, 14% of them seen just once. Sequenced material: memory CD4+ T cells from blood. This chain links TRBV27 with TRBJ2-1; the match to TRBD1 covers 7 bases. The clonotype comes from a female donor in good health, serving as a healthy control. CDR3 sequence: CASRGQSYNEQFF. The DNA of the CDR3 is TGTGCCAGCAGGGGACAGTCCTACAATGAGCAGTTCTTC.